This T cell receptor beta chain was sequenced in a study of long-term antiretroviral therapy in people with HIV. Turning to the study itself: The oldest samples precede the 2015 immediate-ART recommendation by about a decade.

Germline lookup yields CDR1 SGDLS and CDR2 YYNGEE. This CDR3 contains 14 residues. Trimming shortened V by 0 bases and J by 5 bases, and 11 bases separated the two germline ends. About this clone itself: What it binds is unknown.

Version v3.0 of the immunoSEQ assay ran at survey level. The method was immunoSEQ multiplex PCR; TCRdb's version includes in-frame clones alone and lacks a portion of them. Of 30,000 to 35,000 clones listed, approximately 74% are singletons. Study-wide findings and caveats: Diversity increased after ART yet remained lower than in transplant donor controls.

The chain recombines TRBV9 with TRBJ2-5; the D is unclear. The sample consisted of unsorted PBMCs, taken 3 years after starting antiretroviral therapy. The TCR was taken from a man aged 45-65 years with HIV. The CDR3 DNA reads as TGTGCCAGCAGCGTAGAAGACCGGGTGGAGACCCAGTACTTC. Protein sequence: CASSVEDRVETQYF.